This is a list of T cell receptor beta chains from one sample in a study of TIL therapy for anti-PD-1-resistant metastatic lung cancer. Assay: immunoSEQ multiplex PCR; the TCRdb copy retains only in-frame clones and omits some. The data contain 57,000 or so clones, around 86% of them seen just once; the ten biggest clones take up 2% to 3%. Sequences were derived from blood, sampled at baseline. These receptors were taken from a person aged 25-85 years with non-small cell lung cancer. CDR3s include the opening cysteine and the closing phenylalanine or tryptophan. D genes are given only for firm matches. Expanded clones are given a class, and other clones once, few, many or no size at all.

d_call clone_size j_call v_call cdr3_aa cdr3_nt
TRBD1 NA TRBJ2-3 TRBV19 CASSPGGQSTDTQYF TGTGCCAGTAGTCCAGGGGGCCAAAGCACAGATACGCAGTATTTT
NA NA TRBJ1-5 TRBV11-2 CASSPGGAGRRSYQPQHF TGTGCCAGCAGCCCCGGGGGAGCGGGGCGCCGATCTTATCAGCCCCAGCATTTT
TRBD2 NA TRBJ2-1 TRBV28 CASSFLGTSGHNEQFF TGTGCCAGCAGTTTCCTGGGGACTAGCGGCCACAATGAGCAGTTCTTC
NA once TRBJ1-6 TRBV21-1 CASTPPSRCIYNSPLHF TGTGCCAGCACCCCCCCAAGCAGATGCATCTATAATTCACCCCTCCACTTT
NA NA TRBJ1-3 TRBV19 CASSDFRTVSSGNTIYF TGTGCCAGTAGTGACTTTCGGACGGTTAGCTCTGGAAACACCATATATTTT
NA NA TRBJ2-1 TRBV3-1/TRBV3-2 CASSQGNEQFF TGTGCCAGCAGCCAAGGCAATGAGCAGTTCTTC
TRBD1 NA TRBJ2-7 TRBV5-5 CASSTGTGTSYEQYF TGTGCCAGCAGCACCGGGACAGGTACCTCCTACGAGCAGTACTTC
NA NA TRBJ1-1 TRBV30 CAWSVLSGHANTEAFF TGTGCCTGGAGTGTACTCTCCGGCCACGCGAACACTGAAGCTTTCTTT
NA NA TRBJ1-1 TRBV27 CASSLDVRTEAFF TGTGCCAGCAGTTTAGACGTGCGCACTGAAGCTTTCTTT
NA NA TRBJ2-7 TRBV20-1 CSARISYEQYF TGCAGTGCCCGGATCTCGTACGAGCAGTACTTC
TRBD2 NA TRBJ2-3 TRBV7-7 CASSLTASGIDTQYF TGTGCCAGCAGCTTAACGGCTAGCGGGATCGATACGCAGTATTTT
TRBD2 NA TRBJ2-1 TRBV6-2/TRBV6-3 CASSYARTSGVNEQFF TGTGCCAGCAGTTACGCGAGGACTAGCGGGGTTAATGAGCAGTTCTTC
TRBD2 NA TRBJ2-5 TRBV5-6 CASSLVKRDELETQYF TGTGCCAGCAGCTTGGTGAAGCGGGATGAGTTGGAGACCCAGTACTTC
NA once TRBJ1-2 TRBV9 CASSVVAGATYGYTF TGTGCCAGCAGCGTAGTGGCGGGGGCAACCTATGGCTACACCTTC
TRBD1 NA TRBJ2-7 TRBV3-1/TRBV3-2 CASSSRDREREQYF TGTGCCAGCAGCTCCCGGGACAGGGAGCGCGAGCAGTACTTC
NA NA TRBJ1-3 TRBV6-5 CASGRVAGDGNTIYF TGTGCCAGCGGTCGGGTCGCGGGGGACGGAAACACCATATATTTT